This section outlines one TCR beta chain sequence together with its context. Its cognate antigen is unknown. TCRdb re-called the 5' RACE reads with MiXCR, one entry per CDR3 protein. The table has some 700,000 distinct CDR3 sequences, roughly 19% seen once. In germline, CDR1 is MDHEN, CDR2 SYDVKM. This CDR3 region has 17 residues. V lost 3 bases, J lost 2 bases, and 12 bases stayed unmatched. This sample was taken from a study of CD8 T cells in ankylosing spondylitis. Findings of the study overall: A TCR beta motif of several highly homologous variants seemed to mark ankylosing spondylitis blood. Several of the motif variants were reported before in synovial fluid and blood from reactive arthritis.

The chain couples TRBV28 to TRBJ2-5, with 7 bases fitting TRBD2. The sequenced material came from blood, either unsorted or a sorted T cell fraction (not recorded which). The source is a male donor with ankylosing spondylitis. The DNA of the CDR3 is TGTGCCAGCAGTTTCATAGTTTCGGGAGGAGGACAAGAGACCCAGTACTTC. Translated: CASSFIVSGGGQETQYF.